This T cell receptor beta chain is from a study of CD8 T cells in Susac syndrome (dated by TCRdb to the late 2010s). For the study in its entirety: Repertoire sequencing was used to test whether CD8+ T cell activation and differentiation in Susac syndrome was antigen driven. Points the paper makes about the study in general: The number of individuals in the TCR sequencing and HLA analysis was acknowledged as relatively small.

Regarding this clonotype: Its binding antigen is unknown. No clone much larger than this one lies a single base away; base qualities are absent.

Peripheral blood CD8+ and CD4+ T cells from healthy donors, Susac syndrome patients and multiple sclerosis patients were profiled by high-throughput TCR beta sequencing. Healthy donors were age- and sex-matched controls. Bulk CD8+ and CD4+ T cells were purified by magnetic negative isolation, while CD8+ TEMRA cells were enriched using FACS. Blood was collected in EDTA tubes and processed within 24 hours, with PBMCs isolated through density gradient centrifugation. PBMCs intended for TCR sequencing were frozen in liquid nitrogen and were later thawed in a 37 degrees C water bath. The sorted or isolated CD4+, CD8+ and CD8+ TEMRA cells had a purity of 90% or higher. RNA was extracted with the RNeasy kit and 0.5 to 1 ug was reverse transcribed using random hexamers. TCR beta CDR3 regions were amplified with the immunoSEQ multiplex PCR assay covering 54 Vbeta and 13 Jbeta segments. PCR amplification bias was corrected by using a synthetic template baseline for primer optimization and computational correction. Concerning the study's data processing: Only productive sequences were kept, with reads annotated to V, D and J genes according to IMGT and analyzed in immunoSEQ Analyzer. Clonality was calculated as one minus the Shannon entropy normalized by log2 of the number of productive unique sequences. For each patient and control, public and private clones were evaluated within the 100 most prevalent clones. Clones were defined as Susac-specific when absent from the healthy and MS cohorts, from about a thousand published viral clones and from other ImmuneACCESS disease sequences. TCRdb reprocessing: public reads trimmed at Q25 with fastp, clones called with MiXCR, in-frame beta chains kept. Identical CDR3 protein sequences are pooled into one entry, listed with their most common genes and DNA. V and J calls and clone size were set by TCRdb, not the authors. The sample table shows around 200,000 distinct CDR3 sequences, and 85% to 95% are seen once. The ten largest clones add up to 0.08% to 0.11% of the sample.

At the junction V is shortened by 3 bases and J by 1 base; bases outside the gene matches: 6. The CDR3, from cysteine to phenylalanine, totals 16 residues. The sequence is cut down to CDR3 DNA, 48 bases in frame from base 1. CDR1 and CDR2 are drawn from the germline V gene (reference sequence): DFQATT, SNEGSKA. Sequencing used CD4+ T cells from PBMCs. The chain links TRBV20-1 with TRBJ2-2; TRBD2 matches 9 bases in the middle. The receptor's source is a human donor in good health. The sequenced DNA: TGCAGTGCTAGTCGGACTAGCGTTAGGAACACCGGGGAGCTGTTTTTT. This yields the protein CSASRTSVRNTGELFF.